This T cell receptor (beta chain) was profiled in a study of blood T cell repertoires in COVID-19 (dated by TCRdb to about 2020). Study-wide context: Samples from collaborators originated in the United States, Italy and Spain and spanned both the acute and convalescent phases of COVID-19. The prospective study material was composed of cDNA or gDNA derived from T cells, B-cell-depleted T cells, or PBMCs. Deeply sampled blood TCRbeta repertoires from subjects exposed to, actively infected with, or recovered from COVID-19 were included in the dataset. A freely available public database, intended as a resource for researchers studying the immune response to SARS-CoV-2, is where the repertoires were released. Samples were obtained from the ongoing ImmuneRACE study (first 160 participants) and from 1,000 to 1,500 subjects provided by 6 global collaborators. Nearly every sample came with metadata listing a de-identified subject ID, COVID-19 status, age in years and sex. Where available, HLA class I and class II types were obtained from metadata supplied by the sample provider rather than from assay-based typing.

The collaborating institutions used their own protocols to collect whole blood in K2EDTA tubes. For TCRbeta analysis, collaborator samples were shipped as frozen whole blood, as isolated PBMCs, or as DNA extracted from either sample type. From the cysteine through the phenylalanine, the CDR3 covers 14 amino acids. The read is trimmed to its CDR3 DNA, 42 bases read in frame from base 1. The germline V gene (reference sequence) sets CDR1 to LGHDT and CDR2 to YNNKEL. V drops 1 base and J drops 7 bases, leaving 8 bases in between. What the work shows at the level of the full study, not this receptor alone: The amount of clinical and demographic metadata varied by source and participant and was provided uncurated.

Of note for this clone: Its recognized antigen is unknown. No quality values exist for individual bases; no much larger clone is one base distant.

The immunoSEQ Assay, a bias-controlled multiplex PCR, was used to amplify TCRbeta CDR3 regions from genomic DNA. As for the authors' bioinformatics: Within the assay, amplification of reference gene primers was used to estimate how many nucleated cells each sample contained. To quantify the absolute abundance of each unique TCRbeta CDR3 rearrangement, sequence reads were collapsed and filtered. For each sample, productive Simpson clonality was calculated as the square root of Simpson's diversity index across productive rearrangements. The clones in this table, taken by TCRdb from immuneACCESS, are in-frame only. Not every clone is retained; where verified, under half of the shortfall comes from an unresolved V gene, and the cause of the rest is unknown. V and J calls and clone size are those listed in that table; D and trimming were worked out from the DNA. For this sample there are 75,000 to 95,000 clones; around 90% appear just once. The top ten clonotypes cover roughly 4.4% of the sample.

Recombination linked TRBV3-1 (or the pseudogene TRBV3-2) to TRBJ1-6, with the identity of the D gene unclear. Specimen: peripheral blood. This clonotype originated in a man aged 45 to 65 with active COVID-19. The CDR3 amino acid sequence is: CASSQVEYNSPLHF. The nucleotide sequence is given as TGTGCCAGCAGCCAAGTAGAGTACAATTCACCCCTCCACTTT.